A single sample gave rise to the 28 T cell receptor beta chains below, sequenced in a study of T cell responses to AZD1222 COVID-19 vaccine. Assay: immunoSEQ multiplex PCR; the TCRdb copy retains only in-frame clones and omits some. The sample gives roughly 100,000 clones, around 86% of which show up once; 5% is in the top ten. Source: peripheral blood, taken on day 0 of AZD1222 vaccination. The receptors here all came from an adult in good health.

CDR3 coding DNA: TGTGCCTGGAGTCGAGGACAGGGAACTAATGAAAAACTGTTTTTT. Translating gives CAWSRGQGTNEKLFF. V usage is TRBV30 and J usage is TRBJ1-4; 8 nucleotides match TRBD1. This CDR3 region has 15 residues. In germline, CDR1 is GTSNPN, CDR2 SVGIG (reference sequence). The trim removed 2 bases at V and 1 base at J, leaving 3 bases unmatched.

The chain has TRBV6-1 and TRBJ1-2, with unresolved D. The CDR3 consists of 13 residues. Trimming took 1 base from V and 6 from J, leaving 9 bases between them. CDR1 is MNHNS and CDR2 is SASEGT in the germline V gene. In DNA, the CDR3 is TGTGCCAGCAGTGAAGGTTGGGGTGATGGCTACACCTTC. Protein product: CASSEGWGDGYTF.

The genes are TRBV4-3 and TRBJ2-7, with no clear D. This CDR3 region has 18 residues. Germline loops: CDR1 LGHNA, CDR2 YSLEER. The V gene lost 1 base and the J gene lost 3 bases, with 22 bases spanning the gap. CDR3 sequence reads: CASSQAYGSSELDYEQYF. The CDR3 coding sequence is TGCGCCAGCAGCCAAGCATATGGATCGTCGGAACTGGACTACGAGCAGTACTTC.

The chain couples TRBV3-1 (or the pseudogene TRBV3-2) to TRBJ1-1; D perhaps matches TRBD1 (6 bases). This CDR3 spans 13 amino acids. Germline CDR1 reads LGHDT; CDR2 reads YNNKEL (reference sequence). V lost 2 bases and J lost 4, with 8 bases in between. CDR3 residues: CASSQNRVTEAFF. CDR3 DNA: TGTGCCAGCAGCCAAAACAGGGTCACTGAAGCTTTCTTT.

The V call is TRBV20-1, the J call TRBJ1-3; the D is unclear. With 3 bases removed from V and 0 bases from J, the gap between germline ends came to 9 bases. The length of the CDR3 is 14 residues. Germline V gene data show CDR1 as DFQATT and CDR2 as SNEGSKA (reference sequence). For the CDR3, the DNA is TGCAGTGCTAGTGTGGCTAGCTCTGGAAACACCATATATTTT. Amino acid sequence: CSASVASSGNTIYF.

This clone was observed once. This sequence joins TRBV29-1 and TRBJ1-2; D is perhaps TRBD1 (6 bases). The CDR3 length is 11 residues. V was shortened by 7 bases and J by 6 bases, with 12 bases between the two germline ends. Germline CDR1 is SQVTM and CDR2 is ANQGSEA. The CDR3 DNA reads as TGCAGCGCCCGGACAGCGGATGGCTACACCTTC. The encoded protein is CSARTADGYTF.

This chain joins TRBV7-9 and TRBJ2-4; perhaps TRBD2 as D (5 bases). Germline CDR1 reads SEHNR; CDR2 reads FQNEAQ (reference sequence). This CDR3 region has 17 residues. The V gene lost 4 bases and the J gene lost 0 bases, with 16 bases spanning the gap. The CDR3 spells CASSSMDGNLAKNIQYF. As DNA, the CDR3 is TGTGCCAGCAGCTCAATGGACGGGAATCTAGCCAAAAACATTCAGTACTTC.

The chain couples TRBV28 to TRBJ1-1; TRBD1 might be the D (6 bases). CDR1 MDHEN and CDR2 SYDVKM come from the germline V gene. The CDR3 covers 16 residues. The germline V and J ends were trimmed by 2 bases and 1 base, with 14 bases remaining between them. The CDR3 DNA sequence: TGTGCCAGCAGTTTAATGGGGGGCTGGGAGAACACTGAAGCTTTCTTT. This gives the protein CASSLMGGWENTEAFF.

This clone turned up a few times. As DNA, the CDR3 is TGCAGTGCTAGACAGGGGTATGGCTACACCTTC. Translating it yields CSARQGYGYTF. The J gene is TRBJ1-2, the V gene TRBV20-1, with a tentative D call TRBD1 (6 bases). The CDR3 is 11 amino acids. Germline V gives CDR1 DFQATT, CDR2 SNEGSKA (reference sequence). Deletions cut 2 bases from V and 5 bases from J, with 6 bases between.

The chain combines TRBV9 with TRBJ2-2; D remains ambiguous. The CDR3 has 15 residues. The V and J ends lost 0 bases and 2 bases respectively, with 8 bases between them. The germline V gene has CDR1 SGDLS and CDR2 YYNGEE. In DNA form, the CDR3 reads TGTGCCAGCAGCGTAGTACAGCTTAACACCGGGGAGCTGTTTTTT. Translated: CASSVVQLNTGELFF. The full variable domain, rest sourced from reference TRBV9 and TRBJ2-2, is DSGVTQTPKHLITATGQRVTLRCSPRSGDLSVYWYQQSLDQGLQFLIQYYNGEERAKGNILERFSAQQFPDLHSELNLSSLELGDSALYFCASSVVQLNTGELFFGEGSRLTVL.

V and J are TRBV25-1 and TRBJ2-1, with D perhaps TRBD2 (6 bases). Germline CDR1 MGHDK, CDR2 SYGVNS. V gave up 5 bases and J gave up 3 bases, with 11 bases separating them. CDR3 length: 14 residues. The CDR3 loop reads CASSPQDYYNEQFF. As DNA, the CDR3 is TGTGCCAGCAGTCCACAGGACTACTACAATGAGCAGTTCTTC.

This clone came up a few times. CDR3 region: CASSIRVEVREQYF. The CDR3 region has the DNA TGTGCCAGTAGTATAAGGGTCGAGGTCCGGGAGCAGTACTTC. The V call is TRBV19, the J call TRBJ2-7; D is ambiguous. The germline gives CDR1 LNHDA, CDR2 SQIVND (reference sequence). The CDR3 is made up of 14 amino acids. V lost 2 bases and J 7 bases, leaving 15 bases between the germline ends.

The V call is TRBV30, the J call TRBJ1-2; 9 nucleotides line up with TRBD1. Looked up from germline, CDR1 is GTSNPN and CDR2 is SVGIG (reference sequence). Losses at the gene ends were 3 bases for V and 7 bases for J; bases not matched to a gene: 6. The CDR3 spans 13 residues. This chain's CDR3 is CAWRSQGAVGYTF. In DNA form, the CDR3 reads TGTGCCTGGAGGTCACAGGGGGCGGTTGGCTACACCTTC.

The chain recombines TRBV27 with TRBJ1-2; D is ambiguous. CDR1 MNHEY and CDR2 SMNVEV come from the germline V gene (reference sequence). V shed 11 bases and J shed 0 bases, with 7 bases lying between them. CDR3 size: 11 residues. The CDR3 loop is CAAASNYGYTF. The CDR3 coding sequence is TGTGCCGCGGCATCTAACTATGGCTACACCTTC.

The rearrangement links TRBV5-6 to TRBJ1-1, with D unclear. Germline V gives CDR1 SGHDT, CDR2 YYEEEE. The CDR3 is made up of 13 amino acids. Trimming took 4 bases from V and 0 from J, leaving 7 bases between them. The CDR3 is CASSPAVNTEAFF. The CDR3, as DNA: TGTGCCAGCAGCCCAGCGGTGAACACTGAAGCTTTCTTT. The complete variable domain, with remaining parts taken from reference TRBV5-6 and TRBJ1-1, reads DAGVTQSPTHLIKTRGQQVTLRCSPKSGHDTVSWYQQALGQGPQFIFQYYEEEERQRGNFPDRFSGHQFPNYSSELNVNALLLGDSALYLCASSPAVNTEAFFGQGTRLTVV.

The rearrangement joins TRBV29-1 to TRBJ1-5; D remains unclear. Trimming cost V 4 bases and J 1 base, with 14 bases left between them. Germline assignment: CDR1 SQVTM and CDR2 ANQGSEA. The CDR3 has 15 amino acids. The DNA for the CDR3 is TGCAGCGTTGGTGTAGGAGGGAGGAGCAATCAGCCCCAGCATTTT. It specifies CSVGVGGRSNQPQHF.

The rearrangement joins TRBV7-6 to TRBJ2-1; 9 bases are shared with TRBD1. The V gene's germline CDR1 is SGHVS and CDR2 FNYEAQ. The CDR3 covers 16 residues. V gave up 5 bases and J gave up 7 bases; unmatched junction bases: 12. CDR3 bases: TGTGCCAGCAGCGCGAGTGGGCTGACAGGGGGAAATGAGCAGTTCTTC. It encodes CASSASGLTGGNEQFF. Filled out from reference TRBV7-6 and TRBJ2-1, the complete variable domain reads GAGVSQSPRYKVTKRGQDVALRCDPISGHVSLYWYRQALGQGPEFLTYFNYEAQQDKSGLPNDRFSAERPEGSISTLTIQRTEQRDSAMYRCASSASGLTGGNEQFFGPGTRLTVL.

The rearrangement uses TRBV5-6 and TRBJ2-7; D tentatively fits TRBD1 or TRBD2 (6 bases each). V lost 4 bases and J 0 bases, leaving 14 bases between the germline ends. Germline V gene sequence: CDR1 SGHDT, CDR2 YYEEEE. The CDR3 extends over 15 amino acids. In nucleotides, the CDR3 is TGTGCCAGCAGCGGAGGGACAATGAGCTCCTACGAGCAGTACTTC. It encodes CASSGGTMSSYEQYF.

The chain employs TRBV28 and TRBJ1-4; D is uncertain. Looked up from germline, CDR1 is MDHEN and CDR2 is SYDVKM. V lost 3 bases and J 7 bases, leaving 15 bases between the germline ends. The CDR3 contains 15 residues. The CDR3 region has the DNA TGTGCCAGCAGTTTGGCGTTACAGCGCGGTGAAAAACTGTTTTTT. Translation gives CASSLALQRGEKLFF.

The J gene is TRBJ2-5, the V gene TRBV12-3 or TRBV12-4; tentative D call: TRBD2 (5 bases). The CDR3 covers 12 residues. Trimming took 5 bases from V and 5 from J, leaving 9 bases between them. Written as DNA, the CDR3 is TGTGCCAGCAGTCCCCCGGGGGAGACCCAGTACTTC. The encoded protein is CASSPPGETQYF.

The chain carries TRBV3-1 (or the pseudogene TRBV3-2) and TRBJ2-1, with D uncertain. This CDR3 region has 15 residues. Trimming pared 0 bases from V and 4 bases from J, leaving 10 bases between. Germline-derived CDR1 and CDR2 are LGHDT and YNNKEL (reference sequence). The CDR3 nucleotides read TGTGCCAGCAGCCAAGATCTAGGACCGTACAATGAGCAGTTCTTC. Translation gives CASSQDLGPYNEQFF.

This chain links TRBV6-5 with TRBJ2-7, with TRBD2 matching 7 bases. Germline CDR1 reads MNHEY; CDR2 reads SVGAGI. The CDR3 is 13 amino acids. V trimming: 6 bases; J trimming: 5 bases; junction bases outside the gene matches: 7. Written as DNA, the CDR3 is TGTGCCAGCAGCCGAAGTGGACTAGACGAGCAGTACTTC. It yields the protein CASSRSGLDEQYF.

The chain is built from TRBV2 and TRBJ1-4; the D is unclear. Per the germline V gene, CDR1 is SNHLY and CDR2 is FYNNEI. Trimming took off 5 bases at V and 8 bases at J, with 18 bases between the two ends. CDR3 size: 15 residues. CDR3 in amino acids: CASSLTLNPGEKLFF. As DNA, the CDR3 is TGTGCCAGCAGTCTTACTCTCAATCCGGGCGAAAAACTGTTTTTT.

J is TRBJ2-7 and V is TRBV5-5; D tentatively fits TRBD1 or TRBD2 (5 bases each). This CDR3 is built from 15 residues. V was trimmed by 0 bases and J by 1 base, leaving 11 bases between them. Germline lookup yields CDR1 SGHKS and CDR2 YYEKEE (reference sequence). CDR3 residues: CASSLARGPSYEQYF. CDR3 coding DNA: TGTGCCAGCAGCTTGGCCCGGGGCCCATCCTACGAGCAGTACTTC.

The rearrangement uses TRBV7-9 and TRBJ2-7; 7 bases agree with TRBD1. The CDR3 runs to 13 residues. Germline CDR1 reads SEHNR; CDR2 reads FQNEAQ (reference sequence). V dropped 5 bases and J dropped 2; count of bases not matched to a gene: 3. The CDR3 DNA reads as TGTGCCAGCAGCCGGGGACAGACCTACGAGCAGTACTTC. It codes for CASSRGQTYEQYF. Based on the CDR3 plus reference TRBV7-9 and TRBJ2-7, the full variable domain is DTGVSQNPRHKITKRGQNVTFRCDPISEHNRLYWYRQTLGQGPEFLTYFQNEAQLEKSRLLSDRFSAERPKGSFSTLEIQRTEQGDSAMYLCASSRGQTYEQYFGPGTRLTVT.

The chain uses TRBV5-6 and TRBJ2-7; possibly TRBD1 for D (6 bases). The germline gives CDR1 SGHDT, CDR2 YYEEEE. V was clipped by 4 bases and J by 0 bases, with 14 bases between them. The CDR3 consists of 15 residues. The CDR3 reads CASSNRDILSYEQYF. CDR3 nucleotides: TGTGCCAGCAGCAACCGGGACATTCTCTCCTACGAGCAGTACTTC.

This sequence joins TRBV7-2 and TRBJ2-7, with TRBD2 identical over 10 bases. The CDR3 runs 15 residues. Germline CDR1 reads SGHTA; CDR2 reads FQGNSA. V lost 7 bases and J lost 1; bases outside the gene matches: 7. CDR3 nucleotide sequence: TGTGCCAGCACCCCGGGACTAGCGAGATCCTACGAGCAGTACTTC. Residues: CASTPGLARSYEQYF.

This rearrangement joins TRBV28 to TRBJ2-7; D perhaps matches TRBD2 (6 bases). CDR3 length: 14 amino acids. Trimming removed 5 bases from V and 5 bases from J, with 16 bases in between. CDR1 is MDHEN and CDR2 is SYDVKM in the germline V gene. CDR3 sequence (DNA): TGTGCCAGCAGTAATTACCAGGACTACGACGAGCAGTACTTC. Protein product: CASSNYQDYDEQYF.